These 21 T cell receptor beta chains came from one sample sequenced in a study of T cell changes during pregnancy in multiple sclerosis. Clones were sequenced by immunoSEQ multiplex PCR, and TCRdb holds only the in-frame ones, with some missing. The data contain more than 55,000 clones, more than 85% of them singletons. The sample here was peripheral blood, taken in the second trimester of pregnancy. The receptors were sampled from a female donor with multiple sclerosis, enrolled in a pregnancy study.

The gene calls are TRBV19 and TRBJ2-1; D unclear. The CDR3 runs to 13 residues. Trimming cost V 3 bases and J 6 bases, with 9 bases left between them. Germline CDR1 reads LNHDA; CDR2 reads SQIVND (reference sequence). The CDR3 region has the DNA TGTGCCAGTAGTATTCGTCCTTCCAATGAGCAGTTCTTC. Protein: CASSIRPSNEQFF.

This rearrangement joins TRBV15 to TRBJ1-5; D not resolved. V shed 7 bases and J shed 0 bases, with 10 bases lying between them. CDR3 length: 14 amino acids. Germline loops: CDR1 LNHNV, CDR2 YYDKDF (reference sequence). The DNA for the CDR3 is TGTGCCACCACTGAGGTTTATAGCAATCAGCCCCAGCATTTT. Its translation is CATTEVYSNQPQHF.

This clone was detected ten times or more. CDR3: CASSARQNSNQPQHF. As DNA, the CDR3 is TGTGCCAGTAGTGCCCGACAGAATAGCAATCAGCCCCAGCATTTT. The chain links TRBV19 to TRBJ1-5; weak D call: TRBD1 (5 bases). This CDR3 region has 15 residues. V gave up 5 bases and J gave up 0 bases, with 11 bases separating them. Germline values: CDR1 LNHDA, CDR2 SQIVND (reference sequence).

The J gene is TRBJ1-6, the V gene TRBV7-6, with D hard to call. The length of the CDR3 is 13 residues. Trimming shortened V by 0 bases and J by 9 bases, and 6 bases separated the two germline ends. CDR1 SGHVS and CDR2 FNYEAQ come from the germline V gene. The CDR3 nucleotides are TGTGCCAGCAGCTTAGCTGAGAGTTCACCCCTCCACTTT. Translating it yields CASSLAESSPLHF.

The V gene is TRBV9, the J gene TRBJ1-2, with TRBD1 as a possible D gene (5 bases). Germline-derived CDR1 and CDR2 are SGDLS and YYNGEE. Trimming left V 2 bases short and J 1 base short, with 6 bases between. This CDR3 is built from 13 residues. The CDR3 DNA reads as TGTGCCAGCAGCGTCGACAGTAACTATGGCTACACCTTC. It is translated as CASSVDSNYGYTF.

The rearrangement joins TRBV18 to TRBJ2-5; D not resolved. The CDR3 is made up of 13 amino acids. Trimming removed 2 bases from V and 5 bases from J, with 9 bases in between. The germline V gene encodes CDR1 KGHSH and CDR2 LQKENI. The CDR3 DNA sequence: TGTGCCAGCTCACCAGGGCCCCGGGAGACCCAGTACTTC. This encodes CASSPGPRETQYF.

The CDR3 here is CASRSGGWDTEAFF. The CDR3, as DNA: TGTGCCAGCAGATCAGGGGGCTGGGACACTGAAGCTTTCTTT. The rearrangement joins TRBV27 to TRBJ1-1; 8 bases agree with TRBD1. Germline V gene lookup returns CDR1 MNHEY and CDR2 SMNVEV (reference sequence). Trimming removed 6 bases from V and 3 bases from J; junction bases left unmatched: 6. The CDR3 sequence is 14 residues long.

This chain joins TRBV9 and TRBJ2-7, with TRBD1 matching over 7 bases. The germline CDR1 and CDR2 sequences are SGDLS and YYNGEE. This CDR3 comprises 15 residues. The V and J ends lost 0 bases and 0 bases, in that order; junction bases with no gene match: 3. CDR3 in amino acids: CASSVAGQFSYEQYF. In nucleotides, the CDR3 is TGTGCCAGCAGCGTAGCGGGACAGTTCTCCTACGAGCAGTACTTC.

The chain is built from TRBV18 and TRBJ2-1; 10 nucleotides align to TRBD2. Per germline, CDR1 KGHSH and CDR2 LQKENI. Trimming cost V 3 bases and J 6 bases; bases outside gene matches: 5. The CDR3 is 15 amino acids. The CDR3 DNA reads TGTGCCAGCTCACCGGGCAGCGGGAGGGCCAATGAGCAGTTCTTC. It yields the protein CASSPGSGRANEQFF.

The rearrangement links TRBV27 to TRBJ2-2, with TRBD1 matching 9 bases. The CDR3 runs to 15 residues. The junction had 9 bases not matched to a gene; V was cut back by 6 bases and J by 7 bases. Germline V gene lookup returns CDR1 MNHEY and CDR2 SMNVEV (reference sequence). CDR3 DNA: TGTGCCAGCAGAATTACAGGGGGCGGGAGCGGGGAGCTGTTTTTT. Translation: CASRITGGGSGELFF.

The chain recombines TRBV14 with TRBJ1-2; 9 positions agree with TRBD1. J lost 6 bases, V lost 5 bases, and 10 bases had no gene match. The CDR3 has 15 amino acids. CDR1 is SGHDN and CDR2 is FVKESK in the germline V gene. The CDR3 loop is CASSTTGGIVDGYTF. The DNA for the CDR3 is TGTGCCAGCAGCACGACAGGGGGGATAGTCGATGGCTACACCTTC.

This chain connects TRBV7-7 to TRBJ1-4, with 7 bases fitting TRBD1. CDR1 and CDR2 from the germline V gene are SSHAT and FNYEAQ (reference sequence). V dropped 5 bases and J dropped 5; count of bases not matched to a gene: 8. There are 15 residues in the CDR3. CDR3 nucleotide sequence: TGTGCCAGCAGCGAAGGGACAGCCCCGAATGAAAAACTGTTTTTT. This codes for CASSEGTAPNEKLFF.

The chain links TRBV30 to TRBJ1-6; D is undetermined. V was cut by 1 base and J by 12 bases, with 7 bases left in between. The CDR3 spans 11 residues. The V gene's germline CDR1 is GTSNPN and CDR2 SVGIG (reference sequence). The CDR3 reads CAWSGYGPLHF. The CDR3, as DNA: TGTGCCTGGAGTGGCTATGGACCCCTCCACTTT.

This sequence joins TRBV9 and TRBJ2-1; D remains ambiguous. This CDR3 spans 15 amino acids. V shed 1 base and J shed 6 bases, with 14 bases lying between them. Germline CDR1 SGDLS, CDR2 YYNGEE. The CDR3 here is CASSVSPSLVNEQFF. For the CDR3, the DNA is TGTGCCAGCAGCGTAAGTCCCAGTCTGGTCAATGAGCAGTTCTTC. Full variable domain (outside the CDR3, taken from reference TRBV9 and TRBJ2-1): DSGVTQTPKHLITATGQRVTLRCSPRSGDLSVYWYQQSLDQGLQFLIQYYNGEERAKGNILERFSAQQFPDLHSELNLSSLELGDSALYFCASSVSPSLVNEQFFGPGTRLTVL.

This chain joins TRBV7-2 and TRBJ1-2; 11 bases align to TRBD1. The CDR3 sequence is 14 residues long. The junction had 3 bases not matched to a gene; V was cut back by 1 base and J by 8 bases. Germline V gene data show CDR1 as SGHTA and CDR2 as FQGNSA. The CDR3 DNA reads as TGTGCCAGCAGCTTAGGGGACAGGGGGGAGGGCTACACCTTC. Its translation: CASSLGDRGEGYTF.

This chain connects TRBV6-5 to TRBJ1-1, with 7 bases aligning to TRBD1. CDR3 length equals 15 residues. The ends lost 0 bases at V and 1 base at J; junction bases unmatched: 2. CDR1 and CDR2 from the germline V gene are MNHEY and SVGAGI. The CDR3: CASSYSGQPNTEAFF. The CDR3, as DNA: TGTGCCAGCAGTTACTCGGGACAGCCGAACACTGAAGCTTTCTTT.

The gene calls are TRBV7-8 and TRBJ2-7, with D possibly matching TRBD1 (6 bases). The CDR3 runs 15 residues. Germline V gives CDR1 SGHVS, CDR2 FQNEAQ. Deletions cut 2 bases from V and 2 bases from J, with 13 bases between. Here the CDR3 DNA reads TGTGCCAGCAGCTTAAGCAGGGGTCCTACCTACGAGCAGTACTTC. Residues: CASSLSRGPTYEQYF.

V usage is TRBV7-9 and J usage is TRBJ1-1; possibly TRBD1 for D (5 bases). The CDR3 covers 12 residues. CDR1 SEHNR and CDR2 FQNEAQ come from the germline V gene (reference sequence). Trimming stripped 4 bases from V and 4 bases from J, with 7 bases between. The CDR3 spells CASSWGGTEAFF. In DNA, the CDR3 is TGTGCCAGCAGCTGGGGGGGCACTGAAGCTTTCTTT.

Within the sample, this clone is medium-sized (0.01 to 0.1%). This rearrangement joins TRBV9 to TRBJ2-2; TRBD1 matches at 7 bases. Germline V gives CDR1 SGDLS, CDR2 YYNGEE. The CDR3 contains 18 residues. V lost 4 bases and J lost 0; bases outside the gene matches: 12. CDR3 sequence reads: CASSPTDRTPANTGELFF. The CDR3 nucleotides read TGTGCCAGCAGCCCCACGGACAGGACCCCCGCGAACACCGGGGAGCTGTTTTTT.

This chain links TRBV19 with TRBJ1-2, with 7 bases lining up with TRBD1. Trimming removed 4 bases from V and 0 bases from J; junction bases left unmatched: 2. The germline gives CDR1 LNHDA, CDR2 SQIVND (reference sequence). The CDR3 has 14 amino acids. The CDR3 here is CASSRDRPNYGYTF. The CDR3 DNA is TGTGCCAGTAGTAGGGACAGACCTAACTATGGCTACACCTTC.

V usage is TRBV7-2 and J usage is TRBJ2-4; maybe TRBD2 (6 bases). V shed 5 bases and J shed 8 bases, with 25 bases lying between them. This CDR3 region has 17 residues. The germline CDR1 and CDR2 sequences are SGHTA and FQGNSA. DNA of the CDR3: TGTGCCAGCAGCCCCCGGGCGGGAAGGCTAGCTGCAGACATTCAGTACTTC. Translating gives CASSPRAGRLAADIQYF.